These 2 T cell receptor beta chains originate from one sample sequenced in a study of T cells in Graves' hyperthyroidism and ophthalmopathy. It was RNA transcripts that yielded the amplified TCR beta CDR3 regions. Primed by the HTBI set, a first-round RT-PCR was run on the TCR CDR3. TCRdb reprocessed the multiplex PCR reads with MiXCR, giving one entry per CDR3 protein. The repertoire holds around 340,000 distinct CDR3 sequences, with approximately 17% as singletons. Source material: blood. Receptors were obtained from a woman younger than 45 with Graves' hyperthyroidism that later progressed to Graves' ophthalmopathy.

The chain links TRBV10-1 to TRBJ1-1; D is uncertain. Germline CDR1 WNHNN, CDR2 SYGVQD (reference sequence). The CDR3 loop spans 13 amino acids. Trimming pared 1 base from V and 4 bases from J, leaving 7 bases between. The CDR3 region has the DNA TGCGCCAGCAGTGAGTTACGGAGCACTGAAGCTTTCTTT. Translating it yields CASSELRSTEAFF.

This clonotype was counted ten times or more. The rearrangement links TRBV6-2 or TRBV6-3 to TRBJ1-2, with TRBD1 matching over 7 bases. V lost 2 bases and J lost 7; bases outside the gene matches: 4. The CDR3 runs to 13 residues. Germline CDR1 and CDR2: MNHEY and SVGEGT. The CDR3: CASSYRSGGGYTF. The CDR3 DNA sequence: TGTGCCAGCAGTTACCGGTCAGGGGGTGGCTACACCTTC.